This T cell receptor beta chain was documented in a study of shared clonotypes between healthy human individuals. Donors comprised only Caucasian adults living in Nashville, Tennessee. Comments on this clone: A read error is the likely source, as a far larger clone sits one nucleotide away.

Sequencing used immunoSEQ multiplex PCR; TCRdb keeps in-frame clones, though not all of them. The table shows hundreds of thousands of clones, with 75% to 80% occurring only once. CDR3 size: 11 residues. The germline gives CDR1 MGHDK, CDR2 SYGVNS. Trimming pared 8 bases from V and 15 bases from J, leaving 17 bases between. The specimen sequenced was PBMCs. The TCR comes from a woman aged 40 to 49 in good health. Some clones in this sample may be carry-over from other donors' samples. The chain combines TRBV25-1 with TRBJ2-1; D may match TRBD1 or TRBD2 (5 bases each). CDR3 amino acids: CASGRPRGPFF. The CDR3 DNA sequence: TGTGCCAGCGGGCGACCGAGGGGTCCGTTCTTC.